A single sample gave rise to the 18 T cell receptor beta chains below, sequenced in a study of regulatory dendritic cells for organ transplantation. TCRdb's copy holds only in-frame clones and misses some; the assay was immunoSEQ multiplex PCR. This table holds under 35,000 clones, roughly 84% found once. The sequenced material came from naive CD8+ T cells from blood. The subset here: CD45RA+ naive T cells. The source is a human donor in good health.

The chain has TRBV4-1 and TRBJ2-3, with D unresolved. The CDR3 totals 15 residues. Germline V lookup: CDR1 MGHRA, CDR2 YSYEKL. Trimming stripped 4 bases from V and 5 bases from J, with 16 bases between. In nucleotides, the CDR3 is TGCGCCAGCAGCCCGGAGCACCGCCTAAGAGATACGCAGTATTTT. This sequence encodes CASSPEHRLRDTQYF.

The V gene is TRBV5-1, the J gene TRBJ2-1; a possible D gene is TRBD2 (6 bases). The CDR3 is made up of 12 amino acids. CDR1 SGHRS and CDR2 YFSETQ come from the germline V gene. V lost 5 bases, J lost 7 bases, and 10 bases lay in between. The CDR3 sequence: CASRVSGNEQFF. The DNA for the CDR3 is TGCGCCAGCAGGGTGAGCGGGAATGAGCAGTTCTTC. Full variable domain (outside the CDR3, taken from reference TRBV5-1 and TRBJ2-1): KAGVTQTPRYLIKTRGQQVTLSCSPISGHRSVSWYQQTPGQGLQFLFEYFSETQRNKGNFPGRFSGRQFSNSRSEMNVSTLELGDSALYLCASRVSGNEQFFGPGTRLTVL.

The table lists this clone with a few counts. The CDR3 DNA sequence: TGTGCCAGCAGTTTTGCCCTGGGCGTTACCTACGAGCAGTACTTC. This codes for CASSFALGVTYEQYF. The chain employs TRBV27 and TRBJ2-7; D is undetermined. The CDR3 is 15 amino acids. Deletions cut 3 bases from V and 2 bases from J, with 14 bases between. CDR1 is MNHEY, CDR2 SMNVEV, per germline (reference sequence).

This clone was found a few times. This sequence joins TRBV5-6 and TRBJ2-1, with TRBD2 matching over 9 bases. Per the germline V gene, CDR1 is SGHDT and CDR2 is YYEEEE. This CDR3 region has 16 residues. J was trimmed by 7 bases and V by 2 bases; bases with no gene match: 10. The CDR3 here is CASSFPGRGGRNEQFF. The DNA of the CDR3 is TGTGCCAGCAGCTTCCCGGGGCGGGGGGGCCGGAATGAGCAGTTCTTC. The full variable domain, completed using reference TRBV5-6 and TRBJ2-1, is DAGVTQSPTHLIKTRGQQVTLRCSPKSGHDTVSWYQQALGQGPQFIFQYYEEEERQRGNFPDRFSGHQFPNYSSELNVNALLLGDSALYLCASSFPGRGGRNEQFFGPGTRLTVL.

V gene TRBV2 combines with J gene TRBJ1-1; no clear D gene. Trimming stripped 6 bases from V and 1 base from J, with 9 bases between. The CDR3 runs 13 residues. Germline CDR1 SNHLY, CDR2 FYNNEI. CDR3 amino acids: CASRRSENTEAFF. In DNA, the CDR3 is TGTGCCAGCAGAAGGAGCGAGAACACTGAAGCTTTCTTT.

The V call is TRBV5-1, the J call TRBJ1-1; 7 nucleotides match TRBD1. Looked up from germline, CDR1 is SGHRS and CDR2 is YFSETQ. V shed 3 bases, J shed 0 bases, and the junction held 5 bases outside the gene matches. This CDR3 region has 15 residues. The CDR3 DNA reads as TGCGCCAGCAGCTGGGAGACAGGGATGAACACTGAAGCTTTCTTT. Translating gives CASSWETGMNTEAFF. Together with reference TRBV5-1 and TRBJ1-1, the CDR3 gives the full variable domain: KAGVTQTPRYLIKTRGQQVTLSCSPISGHRSVSWYQQTPGQGLQFLFEYFSETQRNKGNFPGRFSGRQFSNSRSEMNVSTLELGDSALYLCASSWETGMNTEAFFGQGTRLTVV.

This chain connects TRBV25-1 to TRBJ1-2; 10 bases fit TRBD1. Germline CDR1 and CDR2: MGHDK and SYGVNS. J gave up 8 bases and V 1 base, and 4 bases lay outside the gene matches. The CDR3 sequence is 14 residues long. CDR3 nucleotides: TGTGCCAGCAGTGAATTCGGACAGGGGGGAGGCTACACCTTC. This gives the protein CASSEFGQGGGYTF.

V usage is TRBV5-4 and J usage is TRBJ2-7; tentatively, D is TRBD1 (6 bases). The germline gives CDR1 SGHNT, CDR2 YYREEE (reference sequence). CDR3 size: 13 residues. The ends were cut back, 0 bases at V and 5 bases at J, with 9 bases in the middle. CDR3 protein: CASSLAQGNEQYF. In DNA, the CDR3 is TGTGCCAGCAGCTTGGCACAGGGTAACGAGCAGTACTTC.

The chain links TRBV5-6 to TRBJ2-1, with D tentatively TRBD2 (6 bases). The CDR3 covers 15 residues. The germline CDR1 and CDR2 sequences are SGHDT and YYEEEE. V shed 0 bases and J shed 7 bases, with 14 bases lying between them. CDR3 in DNA: TGTGCCAGCAGCTTGGTAGGTCGGGGGAGGAATGAGCAGTTCTTC. Its translation: CASSLVGRGRNEQFF. The complete variable domain, with remaining parts taken from reference TRBV5-6 and TRBJ2-1, reads DAGVTQSPTHLIKTRGQQVTLRCSPKSGHDTVSWYQQALGQGPQFIFQYYEEEERQRGNFPDRFSGHQFPNYSSELNVNALLLGDSALYLCASSLVGRGRNEQFFGPGTRLTVL.

This clone was seen a few times. The CDR3 spells CASSYSGEQYF. DNA for the CDR3: TGTGCCAGCAGTTACTCCGGGGAGCAGTACTTC. V and J are TRBV6-5 and TRBJ2-7; D remains ambiguous. The CDR3 totals 11 residues. In germline, CDR1 is MNHEY, CDR2 SVGAGI. V was shortened by 0 bases and J by 7 bases, with 4 bases between the two germline ends.

The chain couples TRBV14 to TRBJ1-3; the D gene is possibly TRBD1 (6 bases). The CDR3 totals 16 residues. Germline V gene data show CDR1 as SGHDN and CDR2 as FVKESK. Trimming removed 2 bases from V and 0 bases from J, with 11 bases in between. DNA of the CDR3: TGTGCCAGCAGCCAAATAGACAGGACCTCTGGAAACACCATATATTTT. It translates to CASSQIDRTSGNTIYF.

The J gene is TRBJ1-2, the V gene TRBV7-9; D perhaps matches TRBD1 (6 bases). Per germline, CDR1 SEHNR and CDR2 FQNEAQ (reference sequence). This CDR3 contains 14 residues. Trimming removed 0 bases from V and 5 bases from J, with 10 bases in between. The CDR3, as DNA: TGTGCCAGCAGCTTAGCCGGGGGGGCTTATGGCTACACCTTC. Protein sequence: CASSLAGGAYGYTF.

The chain carries TRBV2 and TRBJ2-7, with 7 bases identical to TRBD1. The germline CDR1 and CDR2 sequences are SNHLY and FYNNEI. This CDR3 region has 16 residues. J lost 4 bases, V lost 1 base, and 10 bases had no gene match. The CDR3 here is CASSEESTGDGYEQYF. The CDR3 coding sequence is TGTGCCAGCAGTGAAGAATCTACAGGGGATGGGTACGAGCAGTACTTC.

The rearrangement uses TRBV25-1 and TRBJ2-3; D not resolved. Germline V gene data show CDR1 as MGHDK and CDR2 as SYGVNS. CDR3 length equals 14 residues. V lost 2 bases and J lost 6, with 12 bases in between. CDR3 protein: CASSEGNYVDTQYF. CDR3 nucleotides: TGTGCCAGCAGTGAAGGAAACTACGTCGATACGCAGTATTTT.

This chain uses TRBV7-8 with TRBJ2-5, with 7 bases aligning to TRBD2. The junction had 7 bases not matched to a gene; V was cut back by 2 bases and J by 1 base. CDR1 SGHVS and CDR2 FQNEAQ come from the germline V gene. CDR3 length equals 16 residues. The CDR3 region is CASSLFAAGVQETQYF. In DNA, the CDR3 is TGTGCCAGCAGCTTATTTGCGGCGGGGGTCCAAGAGACCCAGTACTTC.

The chain carries TRBV10-2 and TRBJ2-3; 14 bases map to TRBD2. Trimming took 8 bases from V and 0 from J; bases not matched to a gene: 7. This CDR3 has 17 residues. Germline V lookup: CDR1 WSHSY, CDR2 SAAADI. The DNA for the CDR3 is TGCGCCAGCCTCGGACTAGCGGGGGGCGGGAGCACAGATACGCAGTATTTT. As protein: CASLGLAGGGSTDTQYF.

The V call is TRBV29-1, the J call TRBJ2-7; 8 nucleotides align to TRBD1. V gave up 1 base and J gave up 5 bases; unmatched junction bases: 7. This CDR3 contains 14 residues. The germline V gene has CDR1 SQVTM and CDR2 ANQGSEA. CDR3: CSVEGGATGDEQYF. For the CDR3, the DNA is TGCAGCGTTGAAGGGGGAGCGACAGGGGACGAGCAGTACTTC.

The CDR3 sequence: CASEGGGDGDTQYF. The CDR3 DNA sequence: TGTGCCAGCGAGGGCGGGGGGGACGGCGATACGCAGTATTTT. The J gene is TRBJ2-3, the V gene TRBV13, with 9 bases fitting TRBD2. V dropped 8 bases and J dropped 6; count of bases not matched to a gene: 9. The germline V gene encodes CDR1 PRHDT and CDR2 FYEKMQ (reference sequence). This CDR3 is 14 amino acids long. Full variable domain (rest looked up from reference TRBV13 and TRBJ2-3): AAGVIQSPRHLIKEKRETATLKCYPIPRHDTVYWYQQGPGQDPQFLISFYEKMQSDKGSIPDRFSAQQFSDYHSELNMSSLELGDSALYFCASEGGGDGDTQYFGPGTRLTVL.